The sequence of this TCR beta chain was determined in a study of control samples from healthy donors and cancer patients. Profiled with immunoSEQ multiplex PCR; TCRdb holds only in-frame clones, not every one. This repertoire shows roughly 150,000 clones, 85% to 95% found once; its top ten account for roughly 2.3%. Looked up from germline, CDR1 is SGHRS and CDR2 is YFSETQ. V lost 4 bases and J 7 bases, leaving 14 bases between the germline ends. CDR3 length: 14 amino acids. The chain combines TRBV5-1 with TRBJ2-2, with a possible D match to TRBD2 (5 bases). Material for sequencing was blood. This receptor was obtained from a man over 45 in good health. The CDR3 DNA reads TGCGCCAGCAGCCTCAGCCCCGAGGGCGGGGAGCTGTTTTTT. Translation: CASSLSPEGGELFF.